This record looks at one TCR beta chain sequence and its context. This sample is drawn from a study of cytomegalovirus exposure and HLA in healthy donors. Germline lookup yields CDR1 MDHEN and CDR2 SYDVKM. The CDR3 has 16 residues. V lost 2 bases, J lost 6 bases, and 20 bases lay in between. Assay: immunoSEQ multiplex PCR; the TCRdb copy retains only in-frame clones and omits some. The table has about 130,000 clones, under 90% seen once. This receptor was taken from a woman aged 18-35 years in good health and CMV-seronegative. The chain recombines TRBV28 with TRBJ2-7; tentative D call: TRBD1 (5 bases). The sequencing input was PBMCs. The CDR3 loop is CASSLMIGQGAAEQYF. DNA for the CDR3: TGTGCCAGCAGTTTAATGATAGGACAAGGGGCCGCCGAGCAGTACTTC. The whole variable domain, remainder taken from reference TRBV28 and TRBJ2-7, is DVKVTQSSRYLVKRTGEKVFLECVQDMDHENMFWYRQDPGLGLRLIYFSYDVKMKEKGDIPEGYSVSREKKERFSLILESASTNQTSMYLCASSLMIGQGAAEQYFGPGTRLTVT.